This T cell receptor beta chain was sequenced during a study of Graves' ophthalmopathy and Graves' hyperthyroidism. RNA transcripts served as template for amplifying TCR beta CDR3 sequences. Investigators did first-round RT-PCR with HTBI primers, then second-round multiplex PCR. MiXCR, applied by TCRdb to the multiplex PCR reads, yields one record per CDR3 protein. The table records a few hundred thousand distinct CDR3 sequences, about 18% of them present only once. Whole-study results and caveats: The authors also found most expanded thyroid clonotypes above 0.001 frequency in blood. Sensitivity reached 85% to 90% and specificity about 76% for a 13-signature model separating ophthalmopathy from stable hyperthyroidism.

Other autoimmune diseases, uncontrolled infections, pregnancy or lactation excluded patients from enrollment. A volume of 8.5 to 10 ml of fresh peripheral blood supplied the PBMCs. Of note for this clonotype: Antigen unknown.

The length of the CDR3 is 13 residues. The V and J ends lost 6 bases and 3 bases respectively, with 11 bases between them. Germline V gene sequence: CDR1 SNHLY, CDR2 FYNNEI. The sequence was collected from an adult woman with stable Graves' hyperthyroidism. The chain couples TRBV2 to TRBJ1-2; maybe TRBD1 (5 bases). Sequenced: peripheral blood. The chain's CDR3 is CASRAGLYYGYTF. Here the CDR3 DNA reads TGTGCCAGCAGAGCAGGGCTATACTATGGCTACACCTTC.